Listed below are T cell receptor beta chains from one sample, sequenced in a study of cytotoxic CD8 clonotypes in ibrutinib-treated CLL. Produced via immunoSEQ multiplex PCR; TCRdb's table is partial and in-frame only. The table shows 50,000 to 60,000 clones, with approximately 87% occurring only once. Sequencing was performed on PBMCs, taken after 24 months of ibrutinib treatment. Source of these receptors: a human donor with chronic lymphocytic leukemia. Each CDR3 is given with its conserved first and last residue. The order of the fields is clone size, J gene, D gene, V gene, CDR3 DNA, CDR3 protein. D genes are given only for firm matches. Expanded clones get a size class; other rows say once, few or many, or leave the size out.

- TRBJ1-4 TRBD1 TRBV6-5 TGTGCCAGCAGTTACAGAAGACAGGGTCCTGAAAAACTGTTTTTT CASSYRRQGPEKLFF
few TRBJ1-2 TRBD1 TRBV28 TGTGCCAGCAGCCCAACTGACAGGGTGGAGGGCTACACCTTC CASSPTDRVEGYTF
- TRBJ2-1 TRBD2 TRBV28 TGTGCCAGCAGTTTATCTAGCGGATCCTACAATGAGCAGTTCTTC CASSLSSGSYNEQFF
- TRBJ2-7 - TRBV11-3 TGTGCCAGCAGCGTCGGAACCGACTACGAGCAGTACTTC CASSVGTDYEQYF
once TRBJ1-2 - TRBV29-1 TGCAGCGTTGGCAGCAACTATGGCCACACCTTC CSVGSNYGHTF
- TRBJ2-1 TRBD2 TRBV27 TGTGCCAGCAGTCCGGGACTAGCGGGACCCCCTTACTACAATGAGCAGTTCTTC CASSPGLAGPPYYNEQFF
- TRBJ2-2 - TRBV15 TGTGCCACCACCAACCCCGGGCAGGGATCCACCGGGGAGCTGTTTTTT CATTNPGQGSTGELFF
- TRBJ1-2 - TRBV4-3 TGCGCCAGCAGCCAAGATGGAGGTCCCTATGGCTACACCTTC CASSQDGGPYGYTF
- TRBJ2-7 - TRBV5-6 TGTGCCAGCAGCTTCCGGGACGGAACCTACGAGCAGTACTTC CASSFRDGTYEQYF
- TRBJ2-7 TRBD2 TRBV7-8 TGTGCCAGCAGCTTGGGACTAGCGGGCGCCTACGAGCAGTACTTC CASSLGLAGAYEQYF
- TRBJ1-1 - TRBV14 TGTGCCAGCAGCCAACTGGACCTGGACACTGAAGCTTTCTTT CASSQLDLDTEAFF
- TRBJ2-2 - TRBV4-3 TGCGCCAGCAGCCAGGACAGTCGAAGGGAGCTGTTTTTT CASSQDSRRELFF
- TRBJ1-1 - TRBV28 TGTGCCAGCAGTCCCCCTTCCGGGCCCATTTTCACTGAAGCTTTCTTT CASSPPSGPIFTEAFF
- TRBJ1-1 - TRBV20-1 TGCAGTGCTAGGAAAAAGACTGAAGCTTTCTTT CSARKKTEAFF
- TRBJ1-1 - TRBV14 TGTGCCAGCAGCCAACAAAGGGGGAGGATTAGGTTGGATAGCACTGAAGCTTTCTTT CASSQQRGRIRLDSTEAFF
- TRBJ1-1 - TRBV6-5 TGTGCCAGCAGTGCCCAGTTTTCGGGGAACACTGAAGCTTTCTTT CASSAQFSGNTEAFF
- TRBJ1-2 - TRBV19 TGTGCCAGTAGTTGGGTCGAGGGCCTCGGCGGTGGCTACACCTTC CASSWVEGLGGGYTF
- TRBJ1-1 - TRBV10-2 TGCGCCAGCAGTGGGGCCTTGCAGCTGAACACTGAAGCTTTCTTT CASSGALQLNTEAFF
few TRBJ2-1 TRBD1 TRBV6-1 TGTGCCAGCGGACCAACAGGGGTCGGGGAGCAGTTCTTC CASGPTGVGEQFF
once TRBJ2-4 - TRBV7-8 TGTGCCAGCAGCTTAGCGCGGGGAAAAAACATTCAGTACTTC CASSLARGKNIQYF
- TRBJ1-6 - TRBV30 TGTGCCTGGAGTGTACTTGCCCGGACACCCCTCCACTTT CAWSVLARTPLHF
- TRBJ1-1 - TRBV5-5 TGTGCCAGCAGTCAAACCAGGTGGAACACTGAAGCTTTCTTT CASSQTRWNTEAFF